This T cell receptor (beta chain) was recovered during a study of blood T cell repertoires in COVID-19 (dated by TCRdb to about 2020). Regarding the complete study: Collaborator samples came from the United States, Italy and Spain and covered acute and convalescent phases of COVID-19. The material from the prospective study consisted of cDNA or gDNA derived from T cells, B-cell-depleted T cells, or PBMCs. Subjects who had been exposed to COVID-19, were actively infected with it, or had recovered from it provided the deeply sampled blood TCRbeta repertoires that made up the dataset. A freely available public database, intended as a resource for researchers studying the immune response to SARS-CoV-2, is where the repertoires were released. Samples came from the ongoing ImmuneRACE study (first 160 participants) plus 1,254 subjects from 6 global collaborators. A de-identified subject ID, COVID-19 status, age in years and sex were almost always included in the sample metadata. Where available, HLA class I and class II types were obtained from metadata supplied by the sample provider rather than from assay-based typing. General study outcomes and caveats: How much clinical and demographic metadata was included differed by source and by participant, and the metadata was provided uncurated.

About this clone itself: This clone's antigen is unknown. Base qualities are not at hand, and no much larger clone is one base apart.

The CDR3 runs 18 residues from the cysteine to the phenylalanine. The kept DNA is CDR3 alone, 54 bases in frame from the first base. CDR1 and CDR2 (SGHRS, YFSETQ) derive from the germline V gene. V loses 2 bases at its end and J loses 0 bases; junction bases beyond the gene matches: 5. The immunoSEQ Assay, a bias-controlled multiplex PCR, was used to amplify TCRbeta CDR3 regions from genomic DNA. The authors' pipeline ran thus. The number of nucleated cells in each sample was estimated from the amplification of reference gene primers within the assay. To quantify the absolute abundance of each unique TCRbeta CDR3 rearrangement, sequence reads were collapsed and filtered. For each sample, productive Simpson clonality was calculated by taking the square root of Simpson's diversity index across productive rearrangements. In its TCRdb copy, this immuneACCESS table keeps in-frame sequences only and misses some clones. Where compared with another copy, unresolved V genes explain less than half of these, and the others have no known cause. For V, J and clone size, that table is used; D and trimming come from the DNA. Present in this sample are approximately 130,000 clones, approximately 87% of which were seen just once. In total, the top ten clones hold 6% to 8.5% of the sample.

Whole blood was collected in K2EDTA tubes by collaborating institutions according to the institutions' own protocols. For TCRbeta analysis, collaborators shipped samples in one of three forms: frozen whole blood, isolated PBMCs, or DNA extracted from either of those sample types. The sequenced sample was peripheral blood. The TCR was taken from a man aged 50 or older with acute or convalescent COVID-19. Here the chain combines TRBV5-1 and TRBJ2-3, and 14 junctional nucleotides match TRBD2. The CDR3 reads CASSLRLAGGLSTDTQYF. Read as DNA, the sequence is TGCGCCAGCAGCTTAAGACTAGCGGGAGGGTTAAGCACAGATACGCAGTATTTT.